This T cell receptor beta chain emerged from a study of T cells in Graves' hyperthyroidism and ophthalmopathy. This clonotype was recorded many times. Using RNA transcripts as the source, TCR beta CDR3 regions were amplified. HTBI primers were used for first-round RT-PCR of the TCR CDR3. MiXCR, applied by TCRdb to the multiplex PCR reads, yields one record per CDR3 protein. There are around 600,000 distinct CDR3 sequences in the sample; about 15% occur only once, and under 8% lies in the top ten. The CDR3 extends over 16 amino acids. V shed 3 bases and J 7 bases; nucleotides not matched to a gene: 12.

V is TRBV12-3 or TRBV12-4 and J is TRBJ2-7, with 10 bases aligning to TRBD2. The source of this sequence is a young woman with Graves' hyperthyroidism. The sample was blood. The CDR3 sequence: CASSFGAGGPGGEQYF. In nucleotides, the CDR3 is TGTGCCAGCAGTTTCGGAGCGGGAGGGCCCGGGGGTGAGCAGTACTTC.